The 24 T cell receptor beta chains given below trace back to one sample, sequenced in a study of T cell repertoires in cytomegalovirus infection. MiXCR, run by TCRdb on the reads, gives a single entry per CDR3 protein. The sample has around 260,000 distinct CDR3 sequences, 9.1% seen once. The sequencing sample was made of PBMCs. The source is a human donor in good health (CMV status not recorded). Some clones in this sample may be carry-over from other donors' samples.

The chain's CDR3 is CASSQAPSGRALGELFF. The CDR3 DNA follows: TGCGCCAGCAGCCAAGCCCCTAGCGGGAGGGCCCTCGGGGAGCTGTTTTTT. V and J are TRBV4-3 and TRBJ2-2, with 12 bases lining up with TRBD2. The CDR3 has 17 residues. The germline gives CDR1 LGHNA, CDR2 YSLEER. The V and J ends lost 1 base and 7 bases, in that order; junction bases with no gene match: 7.

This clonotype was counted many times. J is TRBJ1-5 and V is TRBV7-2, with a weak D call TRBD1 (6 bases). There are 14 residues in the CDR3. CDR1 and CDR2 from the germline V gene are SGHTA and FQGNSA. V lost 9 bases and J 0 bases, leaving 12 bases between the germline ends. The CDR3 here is CASKTGYSNQPQHF. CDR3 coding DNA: TGTGCCAGTAAGACAGGTTATAGCAATCAGCCCCAGCATTTT.

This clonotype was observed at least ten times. The CDR3 is CASSLARAGNTEAFF. DNA for the CDR3: TGTGCCAGCAGCTTAGCGCGGGCAGGGAACACTGAAGCTTTCTTT. The chain uses TRBV7-8 and TRBJ1-1; no firm D call. Trimming took 0 bases from V and 1 from J, leaving 9 bases between them. The CDR3 contains 15 residues. Germline assignment: CDR1 SGHVS and CDR2 FQNEAQ.

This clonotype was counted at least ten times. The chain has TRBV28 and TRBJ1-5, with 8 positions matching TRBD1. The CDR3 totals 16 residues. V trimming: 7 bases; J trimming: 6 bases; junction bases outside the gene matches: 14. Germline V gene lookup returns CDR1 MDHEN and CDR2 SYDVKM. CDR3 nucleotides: TGTGCCAGCACCCCACCCACCGGGACAGGAGCTCAGCCCCAGCATTTT. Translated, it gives CASTPPTGTGAQPQHF.

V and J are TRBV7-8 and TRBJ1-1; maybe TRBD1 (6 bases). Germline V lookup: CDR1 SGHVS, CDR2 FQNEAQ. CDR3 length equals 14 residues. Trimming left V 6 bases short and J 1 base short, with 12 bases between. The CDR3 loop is CASRRGGANTEAFF. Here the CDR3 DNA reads TGTGCCAGCAGGAGGGGGGGAGCGAACACTGAAGCTTTCTTT.

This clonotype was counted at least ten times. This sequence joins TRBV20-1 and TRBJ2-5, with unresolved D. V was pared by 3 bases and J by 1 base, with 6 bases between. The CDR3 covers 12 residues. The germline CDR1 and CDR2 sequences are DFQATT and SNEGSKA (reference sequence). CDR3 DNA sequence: TGCAGTGCTAGTCAAAGCCAAGAGACCCAGTACTTC. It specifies CSASQSQETQYF.

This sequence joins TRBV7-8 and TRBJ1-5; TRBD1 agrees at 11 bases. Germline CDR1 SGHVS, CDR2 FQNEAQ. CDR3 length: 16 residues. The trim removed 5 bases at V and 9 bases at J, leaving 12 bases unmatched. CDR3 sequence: CASSVGTGGTVGPQHF. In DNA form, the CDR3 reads TGTGCCAGCAGCGTAGGGACAGGGGGGACAGTGGGGCCCCAGCATTTT.

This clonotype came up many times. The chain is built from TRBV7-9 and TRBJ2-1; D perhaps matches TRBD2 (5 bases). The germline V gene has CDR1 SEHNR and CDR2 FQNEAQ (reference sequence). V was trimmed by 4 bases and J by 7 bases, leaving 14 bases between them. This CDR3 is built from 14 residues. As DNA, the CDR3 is TGTGCCAGCAGCTCCGTCGGAGGTCGGAATGAGCAGTTCTTC. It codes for CASSSVGGRNEQFF. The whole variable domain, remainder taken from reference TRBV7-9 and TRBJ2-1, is DTGVSQNPRHKITKRGQNVTFRCDPISEHNRLYWYRQTLGQGPEFLTYFQNEAQLEKSRLLSDRFSAERPKGSFSTLEIQRTEQGDSAMYLCASSSVGGRNEQFFGPGTRLTVL.

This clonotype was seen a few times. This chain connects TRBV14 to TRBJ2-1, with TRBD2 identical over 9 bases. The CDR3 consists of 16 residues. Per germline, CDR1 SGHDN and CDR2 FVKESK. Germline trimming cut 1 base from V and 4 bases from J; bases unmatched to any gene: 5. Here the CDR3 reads CASSQGLAGWYNEQFF. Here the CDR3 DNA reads TGTGCCAGCAGCCAAGGGCTAGCGGGATGGTACAATGAGCAGTTCTTC.

The CDR3 region has the DNA TGTGCCAGCAGCCTACTGGCGGGGCCGACCTACGAGCAGTACTTC. This codes for CASSLLAGPTYEQYF. The rearrangement joins TRBV4-2 to TRBJ2-7, with a possible D match to TRBD2 (6 bases). Trimming pared 4 bases from V and 2 bases from J, leaving 15 bases between. The CDR3 extends over 15 amino acids. Germline CDR1 is LGHNA and CDR2 is YNFKEQ.

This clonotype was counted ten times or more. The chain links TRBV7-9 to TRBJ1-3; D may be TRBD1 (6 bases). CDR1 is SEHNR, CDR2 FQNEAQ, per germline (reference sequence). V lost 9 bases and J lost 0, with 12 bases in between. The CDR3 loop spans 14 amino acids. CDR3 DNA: TGTGCCAGTGGACAGACAAGCTCTGGAAACACCATATATTTT. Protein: CASGQTSSGNTIYF. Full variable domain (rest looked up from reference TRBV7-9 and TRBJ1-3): DTGVSQNPRHKITKRGQNVTFRCDPISEHNRLYWYRQTLGQGPEFLTYFQNEAQLEKSRLLSDRFSAERPKGSFSTLEIQRTEQGDSAMYLCASGQTSSGNTIYFGEGSWLTVV.

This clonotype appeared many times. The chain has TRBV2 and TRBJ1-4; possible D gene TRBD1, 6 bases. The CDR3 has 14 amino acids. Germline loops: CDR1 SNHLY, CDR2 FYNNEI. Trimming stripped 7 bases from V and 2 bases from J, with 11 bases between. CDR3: CASNRVSTNEKLFF. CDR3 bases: TGTGCCAGCAACAGGGTGTCGACTAATGAAAAACTGTTTTTT.

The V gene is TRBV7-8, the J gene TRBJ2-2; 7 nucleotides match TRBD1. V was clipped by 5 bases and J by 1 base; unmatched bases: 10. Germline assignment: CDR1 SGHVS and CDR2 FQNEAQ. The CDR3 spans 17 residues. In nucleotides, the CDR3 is TGTGCCAGCAGCCCTAGACAGGGTATACAGAACACCGGGGAGCTGTTTTTT. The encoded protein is CASSPRQGIQNTGELFF. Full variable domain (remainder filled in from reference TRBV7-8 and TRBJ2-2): GAGVSQSPRYKVAKRGQDVALRCDPISGHVSLFWYQQALGQGPEFLTYFQNEAQLDKSGLPSDRFFAERPEGSVSTLKIQRTQQEDSAVYLCASSPRQGIQNTGELFFGEGSRLTVL.

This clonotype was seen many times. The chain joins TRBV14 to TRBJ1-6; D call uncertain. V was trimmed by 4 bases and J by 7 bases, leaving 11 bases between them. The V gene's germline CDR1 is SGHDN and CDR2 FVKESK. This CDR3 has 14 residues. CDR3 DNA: TGTGCCAGCAGCCGTGAGATGGAAAATTCACCCCTCCACTTT. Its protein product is CASSREMENSPLHF.

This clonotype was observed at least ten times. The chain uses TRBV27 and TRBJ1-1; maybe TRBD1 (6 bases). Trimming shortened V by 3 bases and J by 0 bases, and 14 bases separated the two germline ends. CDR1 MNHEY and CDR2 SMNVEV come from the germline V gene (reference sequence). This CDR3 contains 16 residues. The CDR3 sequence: CASSLGANWVNTEAFF. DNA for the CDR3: TGTGCCAGCAGTTTGGGGGCGAATTGGGTGAACACTGAAGCTTTCTTT.

The CDR3, as DNA: TGTGCCAGCAGCGCTCGGACAGGGACTGGAAACACCATATATTTT. Translation: CASSARTGTGNTIYF. This chain connects TRBV7-8 to TRBJ1-3, with TRBD1 identical over 8 bases. Germline V gene data show CDR1 as SGHVS and CDR2 as FQNEAQ. The CDR3 is made up of 15 amino acids. V was pared by 5 bases and J by 2 bases, with 5 bases of the junction left unmatched.

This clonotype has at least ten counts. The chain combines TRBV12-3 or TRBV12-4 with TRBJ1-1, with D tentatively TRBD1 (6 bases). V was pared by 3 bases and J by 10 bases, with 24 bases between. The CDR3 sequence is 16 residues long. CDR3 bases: TGTGCCAGCAGTTTTGCGGCAGGGACAACAGTAGGGGTAGCTTTCTTT. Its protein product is CASSFAAGTTVGVAFF.

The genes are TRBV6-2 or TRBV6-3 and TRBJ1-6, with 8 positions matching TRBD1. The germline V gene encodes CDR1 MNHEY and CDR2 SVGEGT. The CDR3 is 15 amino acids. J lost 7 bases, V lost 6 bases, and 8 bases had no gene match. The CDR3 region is CASRTTGEVNSPLHF. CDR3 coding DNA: TGTGCCAGCAGAACGACAGGGGAAGTAAATTCACCCCTCCACTTT.

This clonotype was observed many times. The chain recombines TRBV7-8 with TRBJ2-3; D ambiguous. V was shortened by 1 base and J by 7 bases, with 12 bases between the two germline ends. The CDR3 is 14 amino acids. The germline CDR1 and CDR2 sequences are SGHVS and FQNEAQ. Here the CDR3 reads CASSLEEVLNTQYF. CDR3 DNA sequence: TGTGCCAGCAGCTTAGAAGAGGTCCTAAATACGCAGTATTTT.

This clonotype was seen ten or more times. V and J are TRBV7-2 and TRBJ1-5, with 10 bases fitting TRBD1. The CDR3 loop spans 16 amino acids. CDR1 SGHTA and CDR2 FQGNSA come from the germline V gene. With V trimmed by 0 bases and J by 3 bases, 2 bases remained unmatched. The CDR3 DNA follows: TGTGCCAGCAGCTTAGCGACAGGGGGCCTCAATCAGCCCCAGCATTTT. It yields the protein CASSLATGGLNQPQHF.

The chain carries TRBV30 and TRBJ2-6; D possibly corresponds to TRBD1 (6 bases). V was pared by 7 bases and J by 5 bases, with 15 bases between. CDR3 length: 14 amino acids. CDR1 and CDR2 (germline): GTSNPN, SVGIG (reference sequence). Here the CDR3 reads CASMLQGRANVLTF. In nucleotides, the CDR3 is TGTGCCTCGATGTTACAGGGTCGGGCCAACGTCCTGACTTTC.

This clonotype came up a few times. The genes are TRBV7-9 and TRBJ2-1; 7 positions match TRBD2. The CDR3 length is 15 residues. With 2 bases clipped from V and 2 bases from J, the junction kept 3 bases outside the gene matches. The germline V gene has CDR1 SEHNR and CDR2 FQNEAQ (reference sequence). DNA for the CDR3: TGTGCCAGCAGCTTACCGGGGGGAACCTACAATGAGCAGTTCTTC. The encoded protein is CASSLPGGTYNEQFF.

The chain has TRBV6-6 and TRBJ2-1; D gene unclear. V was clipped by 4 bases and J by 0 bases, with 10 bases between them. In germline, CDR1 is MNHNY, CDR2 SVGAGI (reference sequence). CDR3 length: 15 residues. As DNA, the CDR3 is TGTGCCAGCAGTTCCGCAGGAAACTCCTACAATGAGCAGTTCTTC. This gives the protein CASSSAGNSYNEQFF.

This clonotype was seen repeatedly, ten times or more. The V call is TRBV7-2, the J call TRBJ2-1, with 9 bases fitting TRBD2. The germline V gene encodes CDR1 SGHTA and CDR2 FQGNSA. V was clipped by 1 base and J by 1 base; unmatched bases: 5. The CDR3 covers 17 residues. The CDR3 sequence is CASSLVRLAGSYNEQFF. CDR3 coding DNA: TGTGCCAGCAGCTTAGTCCGGCTAGCGGGATCCTACAATGAGCAGTTCTTC.